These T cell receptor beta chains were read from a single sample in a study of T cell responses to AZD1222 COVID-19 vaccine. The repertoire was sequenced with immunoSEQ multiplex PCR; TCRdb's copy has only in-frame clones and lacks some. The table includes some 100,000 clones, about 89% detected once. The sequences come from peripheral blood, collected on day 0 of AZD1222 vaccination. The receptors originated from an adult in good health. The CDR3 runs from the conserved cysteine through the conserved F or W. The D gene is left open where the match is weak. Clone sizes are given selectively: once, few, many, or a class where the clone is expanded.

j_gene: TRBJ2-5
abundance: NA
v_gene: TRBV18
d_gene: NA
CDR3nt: TGTGCCAGCTCCCCCGTGCGAGAGACCCAGTACTTC
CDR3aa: CASSPVRETQYF

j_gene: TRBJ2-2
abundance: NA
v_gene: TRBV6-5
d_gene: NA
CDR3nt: TGTGCCAGCAGCCGAACAGGGTTGACCGGGGAGCTGTTTTTT
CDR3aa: CASSRTGLTGELFF

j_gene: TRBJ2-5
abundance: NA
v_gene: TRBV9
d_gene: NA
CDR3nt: TGTGCCAGCAGCGTATCTAGGGGTCGAGAGACCCAGTACTTC
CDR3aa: CASSVSRGRETQYF

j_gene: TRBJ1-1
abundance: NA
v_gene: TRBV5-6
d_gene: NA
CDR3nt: TGTGCCAGCAGCACATGGTGGGAAGAAGCTTTCTTT
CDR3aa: CASSTWWEEAFF

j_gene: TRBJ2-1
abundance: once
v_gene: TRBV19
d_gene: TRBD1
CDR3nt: TGTGCCAGTAGTAAACTACAGGGGCCCCAGGGATACAATGAGCAGTTCTTC
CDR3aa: CASSKLQGPQGYNEQFF

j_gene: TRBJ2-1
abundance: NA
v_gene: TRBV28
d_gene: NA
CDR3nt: TGTGCCAGCAGTTCCCCGACCGCAAGGTCCTACAATGAGCAGTTCTTC
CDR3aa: CASSSPTARSYNEQFF

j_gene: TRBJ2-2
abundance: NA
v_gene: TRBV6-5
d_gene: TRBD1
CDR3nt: TGTGCCAGCAGAAGACCAGGGGGCACCGGGGAGCTGTTTTTT
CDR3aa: CASRRPGGTGELFF

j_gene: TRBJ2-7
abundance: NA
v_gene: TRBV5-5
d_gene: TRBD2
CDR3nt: TGTGCCAGCAGCTTGGTGGGACTAGCGAAGACATTGGAGCAGTACTTC
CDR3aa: CASSLVGLAKTLEQYF

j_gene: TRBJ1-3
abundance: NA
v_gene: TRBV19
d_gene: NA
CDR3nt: TGTGCCAGTAGTGCCCGGACAAGCGGAAACACCATATATTTT
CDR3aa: CASSARTSGNTIYF

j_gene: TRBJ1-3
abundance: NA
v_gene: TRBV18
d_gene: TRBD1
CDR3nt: TGTGCCAGCTCACCATCGCGACAGGGGTCCTTCTCTGGAAACACCATATATTTT
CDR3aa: CASSPSRQGSFSGNTIYF

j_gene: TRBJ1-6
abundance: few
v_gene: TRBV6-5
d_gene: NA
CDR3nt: TGTGCCAGCAGAAGACTTGACACGCCACCCCTCCACTTT
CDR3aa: CASRRLDTPPLHF

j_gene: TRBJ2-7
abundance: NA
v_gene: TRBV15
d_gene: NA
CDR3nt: TGTGCCACCAGCAGAGGCCCAACTAGGTATGTCTACGAGCAGTACTTC
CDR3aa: CATSRGPTRYVYEQYF

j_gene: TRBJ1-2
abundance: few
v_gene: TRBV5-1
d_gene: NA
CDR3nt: TGCGCCAGCAGTAGGTCCCGACAGGATGGAGGCTACACCTTC
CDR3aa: CASSRSRQDGGYTF

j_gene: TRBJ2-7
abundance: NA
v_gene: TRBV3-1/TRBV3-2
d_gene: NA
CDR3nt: TGTGCCAGCAGCCCCTCGGGGACATACTACGAGCAGTACTTC
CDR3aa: CASSPSGTYYEQYF

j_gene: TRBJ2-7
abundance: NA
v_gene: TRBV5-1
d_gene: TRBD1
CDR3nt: TGCGCCAGCAGCTTTGGTACAGGGGGCGCGGGTGACTACGAGCAGTACTTC
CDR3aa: CASSFGTGGAGDYEQYF

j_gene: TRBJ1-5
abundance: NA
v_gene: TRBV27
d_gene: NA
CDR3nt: TGTGCCAGCAGATCCGACAGGAATAGCAATCAGCCCCAGCATTTT
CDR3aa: CASRSDRNSNQPQHF

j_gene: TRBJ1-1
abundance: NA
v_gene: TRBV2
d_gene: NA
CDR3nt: TGTGCCAGCAGACAACAGCCGATGAACACTGAAGCTTTCTTT
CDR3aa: CASRQQPMNTEAFF

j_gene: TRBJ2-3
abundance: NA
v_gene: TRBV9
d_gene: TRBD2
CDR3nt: TGTGCCAGCAGCTTAGCGGGGGGGCTAAAAGATACGCAGTATTTT
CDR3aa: CASSLAGGLKDTQYF

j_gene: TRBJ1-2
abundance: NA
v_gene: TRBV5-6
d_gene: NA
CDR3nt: TGTGCCAGCAGCTTTATCGGGGTGAACTATGGCTACACCTTC
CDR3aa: CASSFIGVNYGYTF

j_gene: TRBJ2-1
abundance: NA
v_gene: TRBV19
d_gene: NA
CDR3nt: TGTGCCAGTAGCTCCTTGGCGGTCGATTACAATGAGCAGTTCTTC
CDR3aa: CASSSLAVDYNEQFF

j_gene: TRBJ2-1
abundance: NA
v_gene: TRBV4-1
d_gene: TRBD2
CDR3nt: TGCGCCAGCAGCCCAGCCGGGACTAGCATCTACAATGAGCAGTTCTTC
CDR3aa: CASSPAGTSIYNEQFF

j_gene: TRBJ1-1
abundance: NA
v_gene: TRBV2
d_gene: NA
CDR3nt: TGTGCCAGCAGTGATACGGGGGAGAACACTGAAGCTTTCTTT
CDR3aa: CASSDTGENTEAFF

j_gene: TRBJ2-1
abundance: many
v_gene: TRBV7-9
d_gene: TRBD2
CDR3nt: TGTGCCAGCAGCTTAGGCGCCCTGGGGGGGTACAATGAGCAGTTCTTC
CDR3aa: CASSLGALGGYNEQFF

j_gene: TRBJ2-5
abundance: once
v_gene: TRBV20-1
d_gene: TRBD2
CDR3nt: TGCAGTGCCAGTGGACTAGCGGGAGATGAGACCCAGTACTTC
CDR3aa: CSASGLAGDETQYF

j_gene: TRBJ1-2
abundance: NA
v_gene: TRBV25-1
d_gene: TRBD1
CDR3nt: TGTGCCAGCAGGACGGACAGGGTATGGGATGGCTACACCTTC
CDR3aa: CASRTDRVWDGYTF

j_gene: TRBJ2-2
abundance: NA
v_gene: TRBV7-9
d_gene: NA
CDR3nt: TGTGCCAGCAGCTTAGCTCCGGGACAAGGGATCCACGGGGAGCTGTTTTTT
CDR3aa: CASSLAPGQGIHGELFF

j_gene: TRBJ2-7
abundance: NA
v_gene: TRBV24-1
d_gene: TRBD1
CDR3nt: TGTGCCACCAGTGCTAAACTACGACCGGGGGGACAGGGTATGCACGAGCAGTACTTC
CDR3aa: CATSAKLRPGGQGMHEQYF

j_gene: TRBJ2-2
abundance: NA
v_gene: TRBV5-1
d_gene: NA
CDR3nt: TGCGCCAGCAGCTTTCGGCACAGAGAGCTGTTTTTT
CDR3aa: CASSFRHRELFF

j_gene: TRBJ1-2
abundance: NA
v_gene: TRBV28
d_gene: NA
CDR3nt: TGTGCCAGCACCGTCGGGCGGGGCACCTATGGCTACACCTTC
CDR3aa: CASTVGRGTYGYTF

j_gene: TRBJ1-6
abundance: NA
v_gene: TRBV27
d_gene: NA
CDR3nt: TGTGCCAGCAGTTTGGCCCAGGGCGGATCACCCCTCCACTTT
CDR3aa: CASSLAQGGSPLHF

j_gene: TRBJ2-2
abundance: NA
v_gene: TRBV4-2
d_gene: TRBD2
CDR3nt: TGTGCCAGCAGCCAAGCAGTGGTAGCGGGGGACACCGGGGAGCTGTTTTTT
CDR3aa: CASSQAVVAGDTGELFF

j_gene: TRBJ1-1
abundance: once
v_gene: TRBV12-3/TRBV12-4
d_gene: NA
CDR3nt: TGTGCCAGCAGTCTGGGGTGGGAAGCTTTCTTT
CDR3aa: CASSLGWEAFF

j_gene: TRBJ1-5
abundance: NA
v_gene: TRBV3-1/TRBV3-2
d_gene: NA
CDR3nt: TGTGCCAGCAGCCAAGGGGTGGTGGGAGGCAATCAGCCCCAGCATTTT
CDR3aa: CASSQGVVGGNQPQHF

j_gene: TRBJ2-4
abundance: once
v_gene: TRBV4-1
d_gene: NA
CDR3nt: TGCGCCAGCAGCCAAGATAAGGACGGGCCAGATTTAGCCAAAAACATTCAGTACTTC
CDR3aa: CASSQDKDGPDLAKNIQYF

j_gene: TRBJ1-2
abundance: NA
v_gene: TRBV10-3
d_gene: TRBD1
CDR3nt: TGTGCCATCAGGGGAGGGGGGACAGCTAACTATGGCTACACCTTC
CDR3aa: CAIRGGGTANYGYTF

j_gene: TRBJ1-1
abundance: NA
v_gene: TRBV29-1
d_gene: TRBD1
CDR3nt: TGCAGCGTTACTACCCCGACAGGGATGAACACTGAAGCTTTCTTT
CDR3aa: CSVTTPTGMNTEAFF

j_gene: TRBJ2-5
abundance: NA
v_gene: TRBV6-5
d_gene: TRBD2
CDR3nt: TGTGCCAGCAGCCAGACTAGCCTCGGGGAGACCCAGTACTTC
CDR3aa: CASSQTSLGETQYF

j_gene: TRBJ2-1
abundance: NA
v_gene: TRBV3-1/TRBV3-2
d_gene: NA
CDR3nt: TGTGCCAGCAGCCAAGACTTAGAGGTCTACAATGAGCAGTTCTTC
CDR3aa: CASSQDLEVYNEQFF

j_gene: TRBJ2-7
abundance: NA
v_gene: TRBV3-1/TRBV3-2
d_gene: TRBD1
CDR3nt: TGTGCCAGCAGTCATACCGGGACAGTCAACTACGAGCAGTACTTC
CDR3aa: CASSHTGTVNYEQYF

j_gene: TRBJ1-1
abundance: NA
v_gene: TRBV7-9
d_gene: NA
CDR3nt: TGTGCCAGCAGCTTAGAAAGGAACACTGAAGCTTTCTTT
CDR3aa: CASSLERNTEAFF

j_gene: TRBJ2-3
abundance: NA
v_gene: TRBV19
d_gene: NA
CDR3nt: TGTGCCAGTTCTACCGGGACGGCTAGCACAGATACGCAGTATTTT
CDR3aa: CASSTGTASTDTQYF

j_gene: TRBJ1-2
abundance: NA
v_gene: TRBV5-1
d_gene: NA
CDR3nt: TGCGCCAGCAGCTTGGGACAGGCCAACTATGGCTACACCTTC
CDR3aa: CASSLGQANYGYTF

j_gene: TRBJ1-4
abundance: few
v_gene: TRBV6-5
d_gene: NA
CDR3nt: TGTGCCAGCAGTTACGGCAGGATTAACGAAAAACTGTTTTTT
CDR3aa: CASSYGRINEKLFF

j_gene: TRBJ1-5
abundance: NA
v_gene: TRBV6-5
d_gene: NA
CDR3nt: TGTGCCAGCAGTCCTGGGCAGGGAGGCCAGCCCCAGCATTTT
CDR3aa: CASSPGQGGQPQHF

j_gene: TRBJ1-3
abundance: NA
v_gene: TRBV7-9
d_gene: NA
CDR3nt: TGTGCCAGCAGGGGCGTCAACAGGGAGTCAGGAAACACCATATATTTT
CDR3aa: CASRGVNRESGNTIYF

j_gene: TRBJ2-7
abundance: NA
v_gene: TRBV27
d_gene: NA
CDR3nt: TGTGCCAGCAGTTTCTTAGCGGACCTCTCCTACGAGCAGTACTTC
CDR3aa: CASSFLADLSYEQYF

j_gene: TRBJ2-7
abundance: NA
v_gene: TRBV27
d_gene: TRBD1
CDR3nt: TGTGCCAGCAGTACCTACTTTGACAGGGGGACCTCCTACGAGCAGTACTTC
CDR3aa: CASSTYFDRGTSYEQYF

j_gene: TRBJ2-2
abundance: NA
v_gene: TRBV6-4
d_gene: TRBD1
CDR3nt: TGTGCCAGCAGTGCGGGACAGGACACCGGGGAGCTGTTTTTT
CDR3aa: CASSAGQDTGELFF

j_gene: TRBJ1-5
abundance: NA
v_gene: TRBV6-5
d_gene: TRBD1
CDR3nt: TGTGCCAGCACCATAAACAGGGGAGGGGAGCCCCAGCATTTT
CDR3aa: CASTINRGGEPQHF

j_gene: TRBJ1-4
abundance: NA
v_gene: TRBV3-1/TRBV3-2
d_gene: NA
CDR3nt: TGTGCCAGCAGCGGGCAGGGCGGGAGAAGAAATGAAAAACTGTTTTTT
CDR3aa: CASSGQGGRRNEKLFF

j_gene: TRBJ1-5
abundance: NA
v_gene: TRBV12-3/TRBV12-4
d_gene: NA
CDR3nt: TGTGCCAGCAGGTCAAGAGGTGGGCCCCAGCATTTT
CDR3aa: CASRSRGGPQHF

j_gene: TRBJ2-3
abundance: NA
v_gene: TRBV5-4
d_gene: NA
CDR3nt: TGTGCCAGCAGCGTAGCAGATACGCAGTATTTT
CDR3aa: CASSVADTQYF

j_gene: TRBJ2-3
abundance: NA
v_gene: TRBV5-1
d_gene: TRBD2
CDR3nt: TGCGCCAGCAGCCCTATCCCTGGCGGGGGAGGGGATACGCAGTATTTT
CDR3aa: CASSPIPGGGGDTQYF

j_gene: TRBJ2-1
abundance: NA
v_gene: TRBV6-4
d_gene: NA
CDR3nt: TGTGCCAGCAGCCCCCAAGGAAGCTCCTACAATGAGCAGTTCTTC
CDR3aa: CASSPQGSSYNEQFF

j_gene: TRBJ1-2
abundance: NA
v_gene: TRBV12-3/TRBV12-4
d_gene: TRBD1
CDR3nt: TGTGCCAGCAGTCGGGACAGCTATGGCTACACCTTC
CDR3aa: CASSRDSYGYTF

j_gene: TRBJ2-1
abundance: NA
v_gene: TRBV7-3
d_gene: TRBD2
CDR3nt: TGTGCCAGCAGCCTTTCCTGGCGGGGGGGCGAGCAGTTCTTC
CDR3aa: CASSLSWRGGEQFF

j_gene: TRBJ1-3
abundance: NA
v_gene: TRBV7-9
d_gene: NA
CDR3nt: TGTGCCAGCAGCTCCAGGAGGGGAAACACCATATATTTT
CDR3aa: CASSSRRGNTIYF

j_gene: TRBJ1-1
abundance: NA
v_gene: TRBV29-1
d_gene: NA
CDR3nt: TGCAGCGCCCCAGATAACACTGAAGCTTTCTTT
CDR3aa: CSAPDNTEAFF